This T cell receptor (beta chain) was found in a study of memory CD4+ T cells and cytomegalovirus serostatus. Study information: Donors were healthy Belgian adults, 8 to 10 CMV seropositive and approximately 25 seronegative.

A few counts support this clone. The sort gate was single viable CD3+CD4+CD8-CD45RO+ cells for memory CD4+ T cells. As processed by the authors: Out-of-frame sequences were removed, leaving 2 million to 2.5 million distinct TCRbeta sequences. The method was immunoSEQ multiplex PCR; TCRdb's version includes in-frame clones alone and lacks a portion of them. V and J calls and clone size follow that table, whereas D and trimming were derived from the DNA. The data show tens of thousands of clones, about 70% seen once. The sequencing input was memory CD4+ T cells from blood. The TCR was taken from an adult in good health and CMV-seropositive.

As DNA, the CDR3 is TGCGCCAGCCAGCTCGTAAGGGGGCACGCTGAAGCTTTCTTT. It translates to CASQLVRGHAEAFF. J is TRBJ1-1 and V is TRBV4-3; 7 nucleotides align to TRBD1. The CDR3 extends over 14 amino acids. The trim removed 8 bases at V and 6 bases at J, leaving 12 bases unmatched. Germline CDR1 LGHNA, CDR2 YSLEER.